This T cell receptor beta chain was found in a study of blood T cell repertoires in COVID-19. Germline V gene lookup returns CDR1 SEHNR and CDR2 FQNEAQ (reference sequence). This CDR3 region has 17 residues. V gave up 5 bases and J gave up 6 bases, with 22 bases separating them. Using immunoSEQ multiplex PCR, the repertoire was profiled, and TCRdb retains in-frame clones only, with some absent. The sample lists about 210,000 clones; 70% to 90% were seen once. This receptor was identified in a man aged 35-49 years with acute or convalescent COVID-19. The J gene is TRBJ1-4, the V gene TRBV7-9; maybe TRBD1 (5 bases). Sequences were obtained from peripheral blood. The CDR3 is CASSPTFQGKVDEKLFF. CDR3 coding DNA: TGTGCCAGCAGCCCTACCTTCCAGGGTAAAGTGGATGAAAAACTGTTTTTT.